What follows are 19 T cell receptor beta chains derived from one specimen sequenced in a study of T cells after yellow fever vaccination. TCRdb analysed the 5' RACE reads with MiXCR anew, one entry per CDR3 protein. The sample records approximately 550,000 distinct CDR3 sequences, under 25% being singletons. Sequences were derived from PBMCs, sampled 15 days after the yellow fever booster vaccination. The receptors derive from a young man who received the YFV17D yellow fever vaccine.

This chain connects TRBV6-1 to TRBJ2-2; 9 bases agree with TRBD1. Germline V gives CDR1 MNHNS, CDR2 SASEGT. This CDR3 region has 15 residues. With 7 bases clipped from V and 7 bases from J, the junction kept 10 bases outside the gene matches. The DNA of the CDR3 is TGTGCCAGCACCCTCGCACAGGGGGCGGGCGGGGAGCTGTTTTTT. Its translation is CASTLAQGAGGELFF.

This rearrangement joins TRBV15 to TRBJ2-3; D might be TRBD2 (6 bases). CDR3 length equals 17 residues. Germline V CDR1 and CDR2: LNHNV, YYDKDF (reference sequence). Trimming stripped 1 base from V and 3 bases from J, with 17 bases between. This CDR3 is CATSRVRRGGWTDTQYF. The DNA for the CDR3 is TGTGCCACCAGCAGAGTTAGGAGGGGCGGTTGGACAGATACGCAGTATTTT.

This clonotype was detected a few times. The gene calls are TRBV29-1 and TRBJ2-3; D gene ambiguous. The germline CDR1 and CDR2 sequences are SQVTM and ANQGSEA. Trimming took 0 bases from V and 2 from J, leaving 3 bases between them. The CDR3 extends over 12 amino acids. Written as DNA, the CDR3 is TGCAGCGTTGAAGACGCCACAGATACGCAGTATTTT. It translates to CSVEDATDTQYF.

The V gene is TRBV19, the J gene TRBJ2-7; D ambiguous. The CDR3 consists of 16 residues. Deletions cut 3 bases from V and 2 bases from J, with 17 bases between. Germline V gene data show CDR1 as LNHDA and CDR2 as SQIVND (reference sequence). The CDR3 loop reads CASSIWVVGGTYEQYF. The CDR3 DNA follows: TGTGCCAGTAGTATCTGGGTAGTGGGCGGTACCTACGAGCAGTACTTC.

This clonotype was seen many times. The chain joins TRBV6-1 to TRBJ2-5, with 9 bases identical to TRBD1. V was pared by 6 bases and J by 4 bases, with 12 bases of the junction left unmatched. Germline lookup yields CDR1 MNHNS and CDR2 SASEGT. The CDR3 is made up of 16 amino acids. The CDR3 nucleotides are TGTGCCAGCAGCGCACGGACAGGGGCGAGTGGAGAGACCCAGTACTTC. It specifies CASSARTGASGETQYF.

The chain uses TRBV6-5 and TRBJ1-4; D possibly corresponds to TRBD1 (6 bases). Trimming took 2 bases from V and 3 from J, leaving 10 bases between them. Germline loops: CDR1 MNHEY, CDR2 SVGAGI. The CDR3 covers 15 residues. The CDR3 spells CASSYKQGPNEKLFF. CDR3 coding DNA: TGTGCCAGCAGTTACAAACAGGGCCCTAATGAAAAACTGTTTTTT.

This clonotype was seen more than once but under ten times. The rearrangement uses TRBV29-1 and TRBJ1-1; tentative D call: TRBD1 (6 bases). Trimming shortened V by 6 bases and J by 5 bases, and 16 bases separated the two germline ends. Per germline, CDR1 SQVTM and CDR2 ANQGSEA. This CDR3 has 13 amino acids. CDR3 sequence reads: CSVQQGRTTEAFF. CDR3 sequence (DNA): TGCAGCGTCCAACAGGGCAGAACGACTGAAGCTTTCTTT.

This clonotype was seen a handful of times. The rearrangement links TRBV20-1 to TRBJ2-7; D may be TRBD2 (5 bases). Germline assignment: CDR1 DFQATT and CDR2 SNEGSKA (reference sequence). CDR3 length: 11 amino acids. Trimming removed 5 bases at V and 7 bases at J, with 12 bases between. CDR3 in amino acids: CSARWTGEQYF. As DNA, the CDR3 is TGCAGTGCTCGTTGGACGGGGGAGCAGTACTTC.

This chain connects TRBV20-1 to TRBJ1-5; TRBD1 might be the D (6 bases). Germline V gene data show CDR1 as DFQATT and CDR2 as SNEGSKA (reference sequence). This CDR3 contains 14 residues. The V end lost 5 bases, the J end lost 3 bases, and 14 bases lay between the germline ends. The CDR3 DNA reads as TGCAGTGCTCTACGAGCAGGGGACAATCAGCCCCAGCATTTT. This translates into CSALRAGDNQPQHF.

This chain joins TRBV19 and TRBJ2-7, with D possibly being TRBD1 (5 bases). The V gene lost 6 bases and the J gene lost 3 bases, with 12 bases spanning the gap. Germline V gives CDR1 LNHDA, CDR2 SQIVND (reference sequence). This CDR3 is built from 13 residues. The CDR3 DNA reads as TGTGCCAGTAGCAGGGCTTCCCTCTACGAGCAGTACTTC. It codes for CASSRASLYEQYF.

V usage is TRBV20-1 and J usage is TRBJ1-6; TRBD1 matches at 10 bases. The CDR3 is made up of 17 amino acids. Trimming took 6 bases from V and 0 from J; bases not matched to a gene: 8. CDR1 is DFQATT and CDR2 is SNEGSKA in the germline V gene (reference sequence). Here the CDR3 reads CSARSGTGVSYNSPLHF. In nucleotides, the CDR3 is TGCAGTGCCCGGAGCGGGACAGGGGTCTCCTATAATTCACCCCTCCACTTT.

This clonotype turned up a few times. The V gene is TRBV29-1, the J gene TRBJ2-2; tentative D call: TRBD1 (6 bases). V lost 7 bases to trimming and J lost 0 bases, with 15 bases between them. This CDR3 has 15 amino acids. Germline V gene lookup returns CDR1 SQVTM and CDR2 ANQGSEA. CDR3 residues: CSGRRAGANTGELFF. The CDR3 bases are TGCAGCGGACGTAGGGCAGGGGCGAACACCGGGGAGCTGTTTTTT.

This clonotype showed up just a few times. The CDR3 here is CSVLLPGTGGETQYF. The CDR3 DNA reads TGCAGCGTCCTACTTCCCGGGACAGGGGGAGAGACCCAGTACTTC. V gene TRBV29-1 combines with J gene TRBJ2-5; the match to TRBD1 covers 11 bases. Germline CDR1 and CDR2: SQVTM and ANQGSEA. Trimming took 6 bases from V and 4 from J; bases not matched to a gene: 10. This CDR3 is 15 amino acids long.

The gene calls are TRBV6-5 and TRBJ2-7, with 9 bases fitting TRBD2. V shed 3 bases, J shed 7 bases, and the junction held 7 bases outside the gene matches. Germline V CDR1 and CDR2: MNHEY, SVGAGI. This CDR3 is built from 14 residues. The CDR3 DNA reads TGTGCCAGCAGTTATTTGCGGGAGGGGGGGGAGCAGTACTTC. Translating gives CASSYLREGGEQYF.

The chain couples TRBV20-1 to TRBJ2-7; tentatively, D is TRBD1 (7 bases). With 0 bases removed from V and 2 bases from J, the gap between germline ends came to 14 bases. The germline CDR1 and CDR2 sequences are DFQATT and SNEGSKA (reference sequence). The CDR3 covers 15 residues. The CDR3 loop is CSARDSGQATYEQYF. As DNA, the CDR3 is TGCAGTGCTAGAGATAGCGGACAGGCGACCTACGAGCAGTACTTC.

This clonotype has more than one count but fewer than ten. The chain joins TRBV6-1 to TRBJ2-7; D is possibly TRBD2 (6 bases). Looked up from germline, CDR1 is MNHNS and CDR2 is SASEGT. Trimming removed 9 bases from V and 3 bases from J, with 15 bases in between. There are 13 residues in the CDR3. The CDR3 spells CASGEAVNYEQYF. Written as DNA, the CDR3 is TGTGCCAGTGGGGAGGCCGTCAACTACGAGCAGTACTTC.

This clonotype has just a few counts. The chain employs TRBV7-8 and TRBJ1-3; possibly TRBD1 for D (5 bases). The CDR3 has 14 residues. Germline CDR1 and CDR2: SGHVS and FQNEAQ. Trimming stripped 6 bases from V and 4 bases from J, with 13 bases between. For the CDR3, the DNA is TGTGCCAGCAGGTGGGGCGCGGAGGGAAACACCATATATTTT. Encoded protein: CASRWGAEGNTIYF.

The chain combines TRBV3-1 with TRBJ2-7; 8 nucleotides line up with TRBD2. The CDR3 spans 17 residues. V lost 1 base and J lost 3; bases outside the gene matches: 11. Germline loops: CDR1 LGHDT, CDR2 YNNKEL (reference sequence). The CDR3 sequence: CASSQVTGTRIFYEQYF. The CDR3 coding sequence is TGTGCCAGCAGCCAAGTCACCGGGACTAGAATTTTCTACGAGCAGTACTTC.

This clonotype has at least ten counts. CDR3 DNA: TGTGCCAGCAGCTTAGATTCGGAGACCCAGTACTTC. Translating gives CASSLDSETQYF. The chain has TRBV7-9 and TRBJ2-5; D ambiguous. V lost 1 base to trimming and J lost 5 bases, with 5 bases between them. The CDR3 runs to 12 residues. CDR1 SEHNR and CDR2 FQNEAQ come from the germline V gene (reference sequence).